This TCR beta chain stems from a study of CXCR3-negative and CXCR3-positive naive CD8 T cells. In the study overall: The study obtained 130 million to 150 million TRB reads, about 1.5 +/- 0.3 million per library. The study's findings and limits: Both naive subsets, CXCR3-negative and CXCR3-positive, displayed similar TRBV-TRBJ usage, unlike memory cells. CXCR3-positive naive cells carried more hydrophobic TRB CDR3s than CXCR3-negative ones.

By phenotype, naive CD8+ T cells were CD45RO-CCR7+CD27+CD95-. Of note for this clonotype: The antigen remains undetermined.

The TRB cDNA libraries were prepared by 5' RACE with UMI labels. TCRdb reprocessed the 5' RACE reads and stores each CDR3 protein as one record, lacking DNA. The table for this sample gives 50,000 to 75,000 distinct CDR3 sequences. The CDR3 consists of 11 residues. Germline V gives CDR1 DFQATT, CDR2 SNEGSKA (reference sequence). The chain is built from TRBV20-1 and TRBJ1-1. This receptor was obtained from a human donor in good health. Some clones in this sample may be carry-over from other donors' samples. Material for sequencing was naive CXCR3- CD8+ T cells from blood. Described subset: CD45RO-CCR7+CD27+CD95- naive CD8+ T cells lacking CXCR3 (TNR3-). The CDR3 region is CSARGAFEAFF.